This TCR beta chain was captured in a study of blood T cells in healthy people across ages. Study-wide results and limits: Observed TCR beta diversity showed a strong correlation with the percentage of naive T cells as measured by flow cytometry. The long-lived group displayed more naive CD4+ cells, plus higher diversity, than the aged donors did.

The table lists this clonotype with a few counts. The target antigen is unknown. Together with a sample-barcoded 5' primer, a J-beta primer mix was included in a second PCR lasting roughly 6 to 12 cycles. A template-switch adaptor containing 12 random nucleotides labeled each cDNA molecule. TCRdb re-derived calls from the 5' RACE reads in MiXCR, one entry per CDR3 protein. The repertoire consists of about 670,000 distinct CDR3 sequences, with over 40% occurring once and the leading ten covering 30%. CDR3 length equals 11 residues. Germline loops: CDR1 MNHEY, CDR2 SMNVEV (reference sequence). Trimming removed 10 bases at V and 7 bases at J, with 14 bases between. Individuals who donated were healthy Caucasians from Russia aged about 6 to 100.

The clonotype was recovered from a man older than 75 in good health. What was sequenced was blood. V and J are TRBV27 and TRBJ2-7; TRBD2 is a possible D gene (6 bases). The CDR3 region has the DNA TGTGCCATCCCATTTGCGGGGGAGCAGTACTTC. Residues: CAIPFAGEQYF.